The following is a T cell receptor (beta chain) sequence with its context. No antigen is known for it. V lost 5 bases and J lost 9, with 14 bases in between. Germline CDR1 is SGHTA and CDR2 is FQGNSA. This CDR3 has 13 residues. This sample was included in a study of T cell responses to AZD1222 COVID-19 vaccine. Looking at the study overall: Whether given at about 4 or about 12 weeks, second doses were pooled. General observations from the study: Reportedly, nearly half of unique spike TCRs recognized epitopes outside B.1.351/B.1.1.7 mutations. Donors, mostly white British, included more females; clonal diversity was possibly underestimated.

TCRdb's table, derived via immunoSEQ multiplex PCR, lists solely in-frame clones and lacks some. The table has about 97,000 clones, roughly 90% seen once; the top ten hold roughly 3%. The chain links TRBV7-2 to TRBJ2-1; no clear D gene. This TCR came from an adult in good health. Sequencing was performed on peripheral blood, taken on day 0 of AZD1222 vaccination. CDR3 in DNA: TGTGCCAGCAGCCCTACCCCCACAGTTGAGCAGTTCTTC. Its protein is CASSPTPTVEQFF.